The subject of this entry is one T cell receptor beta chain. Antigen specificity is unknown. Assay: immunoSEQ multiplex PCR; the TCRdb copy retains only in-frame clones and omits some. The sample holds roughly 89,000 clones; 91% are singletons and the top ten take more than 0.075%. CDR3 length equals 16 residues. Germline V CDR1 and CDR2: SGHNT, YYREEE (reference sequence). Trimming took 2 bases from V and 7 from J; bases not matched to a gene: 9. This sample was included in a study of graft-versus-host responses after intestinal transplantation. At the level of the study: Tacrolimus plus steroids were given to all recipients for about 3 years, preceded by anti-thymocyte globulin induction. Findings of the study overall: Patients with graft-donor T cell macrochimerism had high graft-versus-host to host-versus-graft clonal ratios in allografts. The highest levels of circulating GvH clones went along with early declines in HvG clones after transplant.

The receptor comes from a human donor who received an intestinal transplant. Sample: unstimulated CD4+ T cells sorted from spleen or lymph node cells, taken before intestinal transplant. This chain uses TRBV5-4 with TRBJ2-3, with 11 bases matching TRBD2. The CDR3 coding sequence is TGTGCCAGCAGCTTAGCTAGCGGGGGGACCTCTAATACGCAGTATTTT. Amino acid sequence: CASSLASGGTSNTQYF.